This T cell receptor beta chain was captured by sequencing in a study of blood T cell repertoires in COVID-19. Sequencing was performed with immunoSEQ multiplex PCR; in TCRdb, only in-frame clones are kept and a portion is missing. The table lists around 130,000 clones, approximately 90% of them singletons. Trimming left V 5 bases short and J 6 bases short, with 14 bases between. In germline, CDR1 is SGHAT, CDR2 FQNNGV. The CDR3 length is 14 residues. The V call is TRBV11-2, the J call TRBJ2-1, with D unresolved. This TCR derives from an elderly woman with acute or convalescent COVID-19. What was sequenced was peripheral blood. The CDR3 DNA sequence: TGTGCCAGCAGCCTTAGGAGAGTCGGCAATGAGCAGTTCTTC. Amino acid sequence: CASSLRRVGNEQFF.